Sequencing of this T cell receptor (beta chain) was carried out in a study of blood T cell repertoires in COVID-19. In the study overall: Donors in the United States, Italy and Spain gave samples during acute or convalescent COVID-19. T cells, B-cell-depleted T cells, or PBMCs supplied cDNA or gDNA.

Participant-reported clinical history was the basis for cohort assignment. The data were produced by immunoSEQ multiplex PCR, yet TCRdb's version contains in-frame clones alone and is incomplete. The sample includes 250,000 to 300,000 clones, approximately 91% of them seen just once. Trimming took 4 bases from V and 3 from J, leaving 18 bases between them. This CDR3 has 17 amino acids. From germline, CDR1 is MGHRA and CDR2 YSYEKL. J is TRBJ1-4 and V is TRBV4-1, with D hard to call. The sequence came from a human donor in a cohort exposed to, infected with or recovered from COVID-19 (not recorded which). The donor label of this sample is uncertain. Sequences were obtained from PBMCs or T cells enriched from blood (not recorded which). The CDR3 DNA follows: TGCGCCAGCAGCCCTCAATATATCGGTCGTTCTAATGAAAAACTGTTTTTT. Protein sequence: CASSPQYIGRSNEKLFF.